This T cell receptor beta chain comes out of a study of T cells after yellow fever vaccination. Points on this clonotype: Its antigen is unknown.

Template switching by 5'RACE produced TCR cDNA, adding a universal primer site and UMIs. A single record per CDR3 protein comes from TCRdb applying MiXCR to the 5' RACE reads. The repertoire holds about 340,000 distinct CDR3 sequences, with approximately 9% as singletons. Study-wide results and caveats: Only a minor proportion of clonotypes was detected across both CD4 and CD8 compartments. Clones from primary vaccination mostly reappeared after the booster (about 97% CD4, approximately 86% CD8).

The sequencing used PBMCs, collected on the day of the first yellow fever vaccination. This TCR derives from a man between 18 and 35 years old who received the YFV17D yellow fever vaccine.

CDR3 amino acids: CASRRGEVDTGELFF. CDR3 nucleotide sequence: TGCGCCAGCAGGCGGGGCGAAGTGGACACCGGGGAGCTGTTTTTT. The chain has TRBV5-1 and TRBJ2-2, with a tentative D call TRBD2 (6 bases). Trimming shortened V by 5 bases and J by 3 bases, and 14 bases separated the two germline ends. Germline V gives CDR1 SGHRS, CDR2 YFSETQ. The CDR3 runs 15 residues.